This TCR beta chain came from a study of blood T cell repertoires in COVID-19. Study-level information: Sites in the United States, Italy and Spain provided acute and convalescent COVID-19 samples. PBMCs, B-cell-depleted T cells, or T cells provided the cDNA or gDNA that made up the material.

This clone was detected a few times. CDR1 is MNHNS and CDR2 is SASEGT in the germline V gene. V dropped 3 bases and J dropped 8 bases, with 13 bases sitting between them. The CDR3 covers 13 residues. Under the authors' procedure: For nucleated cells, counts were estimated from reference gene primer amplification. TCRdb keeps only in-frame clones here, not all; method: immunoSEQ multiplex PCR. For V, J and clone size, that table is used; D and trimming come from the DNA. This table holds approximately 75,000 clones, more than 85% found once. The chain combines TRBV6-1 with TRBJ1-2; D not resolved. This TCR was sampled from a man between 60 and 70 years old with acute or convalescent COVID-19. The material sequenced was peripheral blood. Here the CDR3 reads CASSEDSPRGYTF. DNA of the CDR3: TGTGCCAGCAGTGAGGACTCCCCGCGGGGCTACACCTTC.